A selection of T cell receptor beta chains follows, all from one sample in a study of cytomegalovirus exposure and HLA in healthy donors. The method was immunoSEQ multiplex PCR; TCRdb's version includes in-frame clones alone and lacks a portion of them. Of roughly 100,000 clones listed, 85% are singletons. The specimen was PBMCs. These TCRs come from a man younger than 30 in good health and CMV-seropositive. Both conserved end residues are part of each CDR3. D genes are given only for firm matches. Expanded clones get a size class; other rows say once, few or many, or leave the size out.

once	NA	TRBV18	TRBJ2-2	CASSPQAGQLAGELFF	TGTGCCAGCTCACCTCAAGCCGGACAGCTGGCCGGGGAGCTGTTTTTT
NA	TRBD2	TRBV11-2	TRBJ2-7	CASSLVRGGRFEQYF	TGTGCCAGCAGCTTAGTACGGGGAGGGAGGTTCGAGCAGTACTTC
few	TRBD1	TRBV15	TRBJ2-7	CATSRTGDEQYF	TGTGCCACCAGCAGGACAGGGGACGAGCAGTACTTC
NA	NA	TRBV7-2	TRBJ1-5	CASRQGGYSNQPQHF	TGTGCCAGCAGACAGGGCGGATACAGCAATCAGCCCCAGCATTTT
NA	NA	TRBV1	TRBJ2-1	CTSSPRTSSHEQFF	TGCACCAGCAGCCCCAGGACTAGCAGCCATGAGCAGTTCTTC
once	NA	TRBV1	TRBJ1-5	CTSSQLRAVSNQPQHF	TGCACCAGCAGCCAGCTCCGAGCGGTTAGCAATCAGCCCCAGCATTTT
NA	TRBD1	TRBV5-6	TRBJ2-7	CASSPRPGQPYEQYF	TGTGCCAGCAGCCCTCGACCGGGACAGCCCTACGAGCAGTACTTC
NA	TRBD1	TRBV27	TRBJ1-5	CASSRVQGVGNQPQHF	TGTGCCAGCAGCCGAGTACAGGGGGTAGGCAATCAGCCCCAGCATTTT
NA	TRBD1	TRBV9	TRBJ1-2	CASSGGQGYGYTF	TGTGCCAGCAGCGGGGGACAGGGTTATGGCTACACCTTC
NA	TRBD1	TRBV9	TRBJ2-5	CASSVTTGDETQYF	TGTGCCAGCAGCGTAACGACAGGGGACGAGACCCAGTACTTC
NA	TRBD1	TRBV5-4	TRBJ2-3	CASSPSGQALTQYF	TGTGCCAGCAGCCCCTCGGGACAGGCCTTGACGCAGTATTTT
NA	TRBD1	TRBV7-3	TRBJ2-1	CASSRTGAQAGDLGPYNEQFF	TGTGCCAGCAGCAGGACAGGGGCCCAAGCAGGGGATCTCGGCCCCTACAATGAGCAGTTCTTC
NA	TRBD2	TRBV5-4	TRBJ2-1	CASSFGTSSSYNEQFF	TGTGCCAGCAGCTTTGGGACTAGTAGCTCCTACAATGAGCAGTTCTTC
NA	NA	TRBV28	TRBJ2-5	CASSLSPKETQYF	TGTGCCAGCAGTTTAAGTCCTAAAGAGACCCAGTACTTC
NA	TRBD1	TRBV30	TRBJ2-7	CAWSRQGVQYF	TGTGCCTGGAGTAGACAGGGGGTGCAGTACTTC
few	TRBD1	TRBV5-6	TRBJ1-2	CASSWDRDGYTF	TGTGCCAGCAGCTGGGACAGAGATGGCTACACCTTC
NA	TRBD1	TRBV11-2	TRBJ1-3	CASSLETGGSGNTIYF	TGTGCCAGCAGCTTAGAGACAGGGGGATCCGGAAACACCATATATTTT
NA	NA	TRBV15	TRBJ1-2	CATSRDRAGNYGYTF	TGTGCCACCAGCAGAGATCGAGCGGGGAACTATGGCTACACCTTC
few	TRBD1	TRBV10-3	TRBJ1-2	CAISEPDRVVYTF	TGTGCCATCAGTGAGCCGGACAGGGTGGTTTACACCTTC
NA	NA	TRBV7-9	TRBJ1-4	CASSLASPEKLFF	TGTGCCAGCAGCTTAGCGAGCCCCGAAAAACTGTTTTTT
NA	NA	TRBV6-1	TRBJ2-7	CASRFTYEQYF	TGTGCCAGCCGGTTCACCTACGAGCAGTACTTC
NA	TRBD1	TRBV27	TRBJ1-1	CASSPSGTVLNTEAFF	TGTGCCAGCAGTCCCTCCGGGACAGTCTTGAACACTGAAGCTTTCTTT
NA	TRBD2	TRBV5-1	TRBJ2-3	CASSPGLADRDTQYF	TGCGCCAGCAGCCCGGGACTAGCGGACCGTGATACGCAGTATTTT
NA	NA	TRBV28	TRBJ2-3	CASTLNDRRGGTQYF	TGTGCCAGCACTTTGAACGACAGGCGCGGCGGTACGCAGTATTTT
NA	TRBD2	TRBV15	TRBJ2-1	CATSRRGGGFYNEQFF	TGTGCCACTAGCCGGCGTGGGGGGGGATTTTACAATGAGCAGTTCTTC
NA	TRBD1	TRBV9	TRBJ2-7	CASSVEPGQTYEQYF	TGTGCCAGCAGCGTAGAACCGGGACAGACCTACGAGCAGTACTTC
NA	TRBD2	TRBV18	TRBJ2-1	CASSPKDVGLPYNEQFF	TGTGCCAGCTCACCGAAAGACGTGGGACTACCGTACAATGAGCAGTTCTTC
NA	NA	TRBV7-9	TRBJ1-1	CASSRGGTEAFF	TGTGCCAGCAGCCGCGGGGGGACTGAAGCTTTCTTT
NA	NA	TRBV21-1	TRBJ1-2	CASSKGFPHVGRLRGYTF	TGTGCCAGCAGCAAAGGATTCCCCCACGTGGGGCGCCTCCGGGGCTACACCTTC
NA	TRBD2	TRBV6-5	TRBJ2-7	CASSYRAGGDEQYF	TGTGCCAGCAGTTACAGGGCGGGAGGGGACGAGCAGTACTTC
once	TRBD1	TRBV12-5	TRBJ1-5	CASGPGQGDQPQHF	TGTGCTAGTGGCCCTGGACAGGGGGATCAGCCCCAGCATTTT
NA	TRBD2	TRBV28	TRBJ2-3	CASSPNAGSGRGTDTQYF	TGTGCCAGCAGCCCGAACGCCGGTAGCGGGAGAGGGACAGATACGCAGTATTTT
NA	NA	TRBV28	TRBJ2-7	CASSLSGQGSSYEQYF	TGTGCCAGCAGTTTATCTGGCCAGGGGAGCTCCTACGAGCAGTACTTC
NA	TRBD1	TRBV29-1	TRBJ2-3	CSVQPGQGATDTQYF	TGCAGCGTCCAACCGGGACAGGGGGCCACAGATACGCAGTATTTT
NA	TRBD2	TRBV30	TRBJ2-2	CAWSLGTSGRAAGELFF	TGTGCCTGGAGTCTCGGGACTAGCGGGAGGGCCGCCGGGGAGCTGTTTTTT
NA	NA	TRBV7-2	TRBJ2-5	CASSKGVLRETQYF	TGTGCCAGCAGCAAGGGGGTTCTGCGGGAGACCCAGTACTTC
NA	TRBD1	TRBV5-5	TRBJ1-2	CASSTGQGINYGYTF	TGTGCCAGCAGCACGGGACAGGGGATTAACTATGGCTACACCTTC
NA	NA	TRBV28	TRBJ1-1	CASAELPNTEAFF	TGTGCCAGCGCCGAACTTCCGAACACTGAAGCTTTCTTT
NA	NA	TRBV10-2	TRBJ2-7	CASTGRKLSGYEQYF	TGCGCCAGCACTGGGAGGAAACTGTCAGGATACGAGCAGTACTTC
once	TRBD1	TRBV5-6	TRBJ2-7	CASSRTGPPYEQYF	TGTGCCAGCAGCCGGACAGGCCCTCCCTACGAGCAGTACTTC
few	TRBD2	TRBV19	TRBJ2-3	CASTSGTDTQYF	TGTGCTTCGACTAGCGGAACAGATACGCAGTATTTT
once	TRBD1	TRBV7-9	TRBJ2-7	CASNEGTGGNEQYF	TGTGCCAGCAACGAAGGAACAGGGGGTAACGAGCAGTACTTC
NA	TRBD1	TRBV30	TRBJ2-1	CAWSVQGVSYNEQFF	TGTGCCTGGAGTGTACAGGGGGTCTCCTACAATGAGCAGTTCTTC
NA	TRBD1	TRBV5-8	TRBJ1-1	CASSSGQGWYTEAFF	TGTGCCAGCAGCTCAGGACAGGGCTGGTACACTGAAGCTTTCTTT
NA	NA	TRBV5-4	TRBJ2-7	CASSLWGTYEQYF	TGTGCCAGCAGCTTATGGGGGACTTACGAGCAGTACTTC
NA	NA	TRBV28	TRBJ2-1	CASSLRLAPVDEQFF	TGTGCCAGCAGTTTACGGCTAGCCCCTGTGGATGAGCAGTTCTTC
NA	TRBD2	TRBV5-4	TRBJ2-5	CASSGAGGPVVETQYF	TGTGCCAGCAGCGGAGCGGGAGGGCCGGTAGTGGAGACCCAGTACTTC